The rows below give T cell receptor beta chains drawn from one sample of a study of a mutant IDH1 vaccine in newly diagnosed glioma. Libraries were prepared by immunoSEQ multiplex PCR; TCRdb keeps only in-frame clonotypes and omits some of them. This table has tens of thousands of clones, 85% to 90% appearing once. Which antigens these TCRs recognize remains unknown. This material consisted of PBMCs, taken from a glioma patient whose treatment included an IDH1 peptide vaccine. Every receptor here comes from a man aged 18 to 29 with glioma. The CDR3 runs from the conserved cysteine through the conserved F or W. A D gene is named only where the DNA matches it firmly. Rows give clone size only sometimes, using once, few, many, or a class for an expanded clone.

V gene	D gene	J gene	CDR3 length	clone size	CDR3 DNA	CDR3 protein
TRBV30	NA	TRBJ2-7	13	NA	TGTGCCTGGGCCCCGAGGACCTCCTACGAGCAGTACTTC	CAWAPRTSYEQYF
TRBV28	NA	TRBJ2-6	15	NA	TGTGCCAGCAGTTTGGGTGACTCTGGGGCCAACGTCCTGACTTTC	CASSLGDSGANVLTF
TRBV7-9	NA	TRBJ2-1	14	NA	TGTGCCAGCAGCTTAGGAGACAACTACAATGAGCAGTTCTTC	CASSLGDNYNEQFF
TRBV29-1	TRBD1	TRBJ1-4	14	NA	TGCAGCGTTGGGCACGGACAGGGCAATGAAAAACTGTTTTTT	CSVGHGQGNEKLFF
TRBV27	NA	TRBJ1-2	14	NA	TGTGCCAGCACCCCCTTGGGGGAGGGGAAGGGCTACACCTTC	CASTPLGEGKGYTF
TRBV4-2	NA	TRBJ2-6	16	NA	TGTGCCAGCAGCCAGCACAGGGACTCTGGGGCCAACGTCCTGACTTTC	CASSQHRDSGANVLTF
TRBV30	NA	TRBJ2-2	14	NA	TGTGCCTGGAGTGTATTATGGGGCACCGGGGAGCTGTTTTTT	CAWSVLWGTGELFF
TRBV29-1	NA	TRBJ2-2	13	NA	TGCAGCACCCAGACCGCGAACACCGGGGAGCTGTTTTTT	CSTQTANTGELFF
TRBV7-2	NA	TRBJ2-7	14	NA	TGTGCCAGCAGCCACCCACCGTTCAGCTACGAGCAGTACTTC	CASSHPPFSYEQYF
TRBV28	NA	TRBJ1-5	17	once	TGTGCCAGCATCCGGGGGCGCCGGGGTTATAGCAATCAGCCCCAGCATTTT	CASIRGRRGYSNQPQHF